One and the same sample provided the 18 T cell receptor beta chains below, sequenced in a study of early T cells in non-severe SARS-CoV-2 infection. TCRdb used MiXCR to reprocess the 5' RACE reads, holding one entry per CDR3 protein. Of around 33,000 distinct CDR3 sequences in the sample, 4.7% were seen once. Material for sequencing was whole blood. These receptors were taken from an adult who was a healthcare worker with PCR-confirmed SARS-CoV-2 infection or an uninfected control (not recorded which).

This chain links TRBV3-1 with TRBJ2-3, with no clear D. The CDR3 has 13 amino acids. Germline CDR1 is LGHDT and CDR2 is YNNKEL (reference sequence). The V end lost 4 bases, the J end lost 1 base, and 6 bases lay between the germline ends. The CDR3 nucleotides read TGTGCCAGCAGCCTCGCGCGCACAGATACGCAGTATTTT. Its protein is CASSLARTDTQYF.

This clonotype was picked up many times. V gene TRBV6-1 combines with J gene TRBJ2-5; D is unresolved. Germline V gene sequence: CDR1 MNHNS, CDR2 SASEGT. Between the trimmed V and J ends, which lost 6 bases and 5 bases, there was a span of 22 bases. This CDR3 contains 16 residues. The CDR3 is CASSRGSSHSRETQYF. Written as DNA, the CDR3 is TGTGCCAGCAGCCGTGGGTCCTCCCACAGTCGGGAGACCCAGTACTTC.

This clonotype came up many times. The chain has TRBV5-1 and TRBJ1-5; no clear D gene. The CDR3 runs to 14 residues. CDR1 is SGHRS and CDR2 is YFSETQ in the germline V gene. Trimming removed 2 bases at V and 7 bases at J, with 13 bases between. The DNA of the CDR3 is TGCGCCAGCAGCTTAGGGCGAGGGAACCAGCCCCAGCATTTT. It specifies CASSLGRGNQPQHF.

A few counts support this clonotype. In DNA form, the CDR3 reads TGCAGTGCTAGAGGGAGGGACAGGGATAATTCACCCCTCCACTTT. This sequence encodes CSARGRDRDNSPLHF. The chain employs TRBV20-1 and TRBJ1-6; 9 bases match TRBD1. Trimming at V came to 1 base and at J to 5 bases, leaving 3 bases not matched to a gene. CDR3 length: 15 residues. Germline-derived CDR1 and CDR2 are DFQATT and SNEGSKA (reference sequence).

This clonotype has a count of ten or more. This chain joins TRBV2 and TRBJ2-7; tentatively, D is TRBD2 (5 bases). This CDR3 is 13 amino acids long. Germline CDR1 reads SNHLY; CDR2 reads FYNNEI. V was clipped by 7 bases and J by 2 bases, with 12 bases between them. The CDR3 DNA reads as TGTGCCAGCACCGAAGGACTTACCTACGAGCAGTACTTC. This translates into CASTEGLTYEQYF.

This clonotype was recorded only once. J is TRBJ2-6 and V is TRBV6-5; D is uncertain. Per the germline V gene, CDR1 is MNHEY and CDR2 is SVGAGI. With 6 bases removed from V and 0 bases from J, the gap between germline ends came to 9 bases. The length of the CDR3 is 15 residues. This chain's CDR3 is CASSSPASGANVLTF. The CDR3 DNA is TGTGCCAGCAGCTCCCCAGCCTCTGGGGCCAACGTCCTGACTTTC.

The sample holds a few counts of this clonotype. The chain joins TRBV6-5 to TRBJ1-2, with a tentative D call TRBD1 (5 bases). Germline lookup yields CDR1 MNHEY and CDR2 SVGAGI. CDR3 length: 12 amino acids. V lost 5 bases and J lost 7, with 11 bases in between. As DNA, the CDR3 is TGTGCCAGCAGTCCAGGGATGGGTGGCTACACCTTC. It encodes CASSPGMGGYTF.

This clonotype was observed many times. V is TRBV28 and J is TRBJ1-5; D ambiguous. This CDR3 comprises 12 residues. Germline CDR1 MDHEN, CDR2 SYDVKM. Trimming shortened V by 1 base and J by 10 bases, and 8 bases separated the two germline ends. The CDR3 region is CASSLSELPQHF. CDR3 coding DNA: TGTGCCAGCAGTTTATCAGAGCTACCCCAGCATTTT.

This clonotype was seen repeatedly, ten times or more. This chain uses TRBV20-1 with TRBJ1-1, with a possible D match to TRBD1 (5 bases). From germline, CDR1 is DFQATT and CDR2 SNEGSKA (reference sequence). The CDR3 is made up of 14 amino acids. Trimming shortened V by 5 bases and J by 1 base, and 14 bases separated the two germline ends. The DNA of the CDR3 is TGCAGTGCTGGGGACCGCCGTAGGAACACTGAAGCTTTCTTT. It is translated as CSAGDRRRNTEAFF.

This clonotype has a count of ten or more. The chain uses TRBV20-1 and TRBJ1-2, with D hard to call. V dropped 6 bases and J dropped 2 bases, with 16 bases sitting between them. The CDR3 extends over 14 amino acids. The V gene's germline CDR1 is DFQATT and CDR2 SNEGSKA (reference sequence). CDR3 in amino acids: CSAPGPERNYGYTF. DNA for the CDR3: TGCAGTGCGCCGGGTCCGGAGAGGAACTATGGCTACACCTTC.

This clonotype was seen ten or more times. This chain connects TRBV7-8 to TRBJ2-7; no reliable D call. This CDR3 has 13 amino acids. Trimming stripped 3 bases from V and 5 bases from J, with 11 bases between. In germline, CDR1 is SGHVS, CDR2 FQNEAQ. This chain's CDR3 is CASSLSVANEQYF. In nucleotides, the CDR3 is TGTGCCAGCAGCTTGTCGGTCGCCAACGAGCAGTACTTC.

J is TRBJ2-7 and V is TRBV20-1; TRBD1 matches at 7 bases. Germline V lookup: CDR1 DFQATT, CDR2 SNEGSKA (reference sequence). The CDR3 runs to 11 residues. The V gene end was trimmed by 6 bases and the J gene end by 5 bases; junction bases not matched to a gene: 4. The CDR3 region has the DNA TGCAGTGCCAACCAGGGGGACGAGCAGTACTTC. It yields the protein CSANQGDEQYF.

This clonotype has ten or more counts. The chain employs TRBV24-1 and TRBJ1-5; D is perhaps TRBD1 (6 bases). Germline CDR1 is KGHDR and CDR2 is SFDVKD. This CDR3 is built from 15 residues. Trimming removed 4 bases from V and 1 base from J, with 10 bases in between. The CDR3 region has the DNA TGTGCCACCAGTGAAAGTACAGGGAGCAATCAGCCCCAGCATTTT. This sequence encodes CATSESTGSNQPQHF.

This clonotype was recorded at least ten times. This chain links TRBV7-9 with TRBJ2-3, with D uncertain. The CDR3 extends over 14 amino acids. CDR1 is SEHNR, CDR2 FQNEAQ, per germline (reference sequence). The V and J ends lost 2 bases and 11 bases respectively, with 17 bases between them. Here the CDR3 reads CASSLMNGQAVQYF. The CDR3 nucleotides are TGTGCCAGCAGCTTAATGAATGGGCAGGCTGTGCAGTATTTT.

This clonotype has at least ten counts. This sequence joins TRBV7-9 and TRBJ1-1, with TRBD1 matching 8 bases. The germline CDR1 and CDR2 sequences are SEHNR and FQNEAQ (reference sequence). The junction had 4 bases not matched to a gene; V was cut back by 3 bases and J by 4 bases. CDR3 length equals 14 residues. The CDR3 bases are TGTGCCAGCAGCTTTACAGGGGGGGCCACTGAAGCTTTCTTT. This gives the protein CASSFTGGATEAFF.

This chain links TRBV6-2 or TRBV6-3 with TRBJ2-7, with 10 nucleotides matching TRBD1. The CDR3 sequence is 18 residues long. The V segment lost 4 bases and the J segment 0 bases; nucleotides outside the gene matches: 12. The germline CDR1 and CDR2 sequences are MNHEY and SVGEGT. The CDR3: CASSFVPGQGRLSYEQYF. The CDR3 DNA follows: TGTGCCAGCAGTTTCGTCCCGGGACAGGGGCGCCTCTCCTACGAGCAGTACTTC.

This clonotype has just a few counts. The genes are TRBV7-2 and TRBJ2-1, with 7 positions matching TRBD2. The germline CDR1 and CDR2 sequences are SGHTA and FQGNSA. Germline trimming cut 3 bases from V and 6 bases from J; bases unmatched to any gene: 8. The CDR3 runs 15 residues. For the CDR3, the DNA is TGTGCCAGCAGCTTTAAGCGGTCGGGGGGCAATGAGCAGTTCTTC. It is translated as CASSFKRSGGNEQFF.

This clonotype was counted many times. The V and J genes are TRBV4-3 and TRBJ2-1; D assignment may be TRBD1 or TRBD2 (6 bases each). The CDR3 is 14 residues long. The germline gives CDR1 LGHNA, CDR2 YSLEER. Trimming left V 4 bases short and J 8 bases short, with 15 bases between. CDR3 in amino acids: CASSLVRGQHEQFF. The CDR3 DNA sequence: TGCGCCAGCAGCCTAGTTCGGGGGCAACATGAGCAGTTCTTC.